A single sample is the source of the 27 T cell receptor beta chains below, sequenced in a study of graft-versus-host responses after intestinal transplantation. TCRdb's copy holds only in-frame clones and misses some; the assay was immunoSEQ multiplex PCR. The sample includes 81,000 or so clones, around 93% of them seen just once. These receptors have no identified antigens. The sequencing here drew on unstimulated CD8+ T cells sorted from spleen or lymph node cells, taken before transplant. The receptors shown here come from a human donor who was the organ donor for an intestinal transplant.

As to this clone: At one end, the junction sequence differs from germline, possibly due to a read error. This chain links TRBV5-4 with TRBJ2-2; D possibly corresponds to TRBD2 (6 bases). CDR1 and CDR2 (germline): SGHNT, YYREEE (reference sequence). The CDR3 sequence is 14 residues long. The CDR3 DNA is TGTGCCAACAGCCGTAGCGGGAACACCGGGGAGCTGTTTTTT. Amino acids: CANSRSGNTGELFF.

This chain connects TRBV5-6 to TRBJ2-1, with 9 bases that match TRBD2. V lost 2 bases and J lost 5; bases outside the gene matches: 5. The CDR3 has 15 amino acids. Germline V CDR1 and CDR2: SGHDT, YYEEEE. The DNA for the CDR3 is TGTGCCAGCAGCTTCTGGACTAGCGAAGACAATGAGCAGTTCTTC. Translation gives CASSFWTSEDNEQFF.

V is TRBV2 and J is TRBJ2-3; 7 nucleotides agree with TRBD2. The V gene's germline CDR1 is SNHLY and CDR2 FYNNEI. CDR3 size: 12 residues. The CDR3 loop reads CAEGRATDTQYF. The CDR3 nucleotides are TGTGCGGAGGGGAGGGCCACAGATACGCAGTATTTT.

As concerns this clone: The junction does not match germline at one end; this may be a read error. The identical CDR3 is also encoded by other nucleotide sequences in the sample. This chain uses TRBV10-3 with TRBJ1-1; 9 bases fit TRBD1. The CDR3 has 16 amino acids. Germline assignment: CDR1 ENHRY and CDR2 SYGVKD. CDR3 in amino acids: CAISEGQGLGDTEAFF. CDR3 nucleotide sequence: TGTGCCATCAGTGAGGGACAGGGGTTGGGGGACACTGAGGCTTTCTTT.

The chain employs TRBV30 and TRBJ1-6, with D tentatively TRBD1 (5 bases). Germline loops: CDR1 GTSNPN, CDR2 SVGIG (reference sequence). This CDR3 spans 15 amino acids. V gave up 2 bases and J gave up 11 bases, with 19 bases separating them. Here the CDR3 DNA reads TGTGCCTGGAGTCTGCCCTGGGGCCCTGGGCCACCCCTCCACTTT. Its protein product is CAWSLPWGPGPPLHF.

The J gene is TRBJ2-3, the V gene TRBV7-8; TRBD1 aligns across 8 bases. V lost 3 bases, J lost 2 bases, and 10 bases stayed unmatched. The CDR3 has 17 amino acids. The germline V gene encodes CDR1 SGHVS and CDR2 FQNEAQ. This CDR3 is CASSLDRVTWTTDTQYF. Written as DNA, the CDR3 is TGTGCCAGCAGCTTGGACAGGGTTACATGGACCACAGATACGCAGTATTTT.

The chain combines TRBV27 with TRBJ2-1; 7 bases map to TRBD2. Germline V CDR1 and CDR2: MNHEY, SMNVEV (reference sequence). The V gene end was trimmed by 2 bases and the J gene end by 4 bases; junction bases not matched to a gene: 11. CDR3 length: 17 residues. This chain's CDR3 is CASSLRGRGGLYNEQFF. The CDR3 nucleotides are TGTGCCAGCAGTTTAAGAGGACGCGGGGGACTTTACAATGAGCAGTTCTTC.

This clone appeared a few times. The genes are TRBV4-2 and TRBJ2-1; perhaps TRBD2 as D (6 bases). Trimming stripped 5 bases from V and 1 base from J, with 12 bases between. CDR3 size: 15 residues. Looked up from germline, CDR1 is LGHNA and CDR2 is YNFKEQ. CDR3 amino acids: CASSSTRGSYNEQFF. DNA of the CDR3: TGTGCCAGCAGCTCCACTCGGGGGTCCTACAATGAGCAGTTCTTC.

The chain carries TRBV11-2 and TRBJ2-7; D is possibly TRBD2 (5 bases). Trimming shortened V by 10 bases and J by 2 bases, and 15 bases separated the two germline ends. This CDR3 region has 13 residues. Germline loops: CDR1 SGHAT, CDR2 FQNNGV. CDR3 residues: CATSGNAAYEQYF. In DNA form, the CDR3 reads TGTGCCACCTCGGGGAACGCTGCCTACGAGCAGTACTTC.

The chain combines TRBV11-3 with TRBJ1-4; the D is unclear. Deletions cut 4 bases from V and 0 bases from J, with 3 bases between. The CDR3 length is 13 residues. CDR1 and CDR2 (germline): SGHNT, YENEEA. The CDR3 coding sequence is TGTGCCAGCAGCTCCGCAACTAATGAAAAACTGTTTTTT. This translates into CASSSATNEKLFF.

This chain uses TRBV27 with TRBJ2-7; D is unclear. Germline loops: CDR1 MNHEY, CDR2 SMNVEV (reference sequence). V lost 8 bases and J 7 bases, leaving 21 bases between the germline ends. The CDR3 covers 14 residues. The CDR3: CASSPRPIRWEQYF. The DNA for the CDR3 is TGTGCCAGCTCTCCCCGCCCCATTAGATGGGAGCAGTACTTC.

The chain recombines TRBV9 with TRBJ2-3; 7 positions agree with TRBD1. The CDR3 contains 15 residues. The germline V gene encodes CDR1 SGDLS and CDR2 YYNGEE. Germline trimming cut 4 bases from V and 0 bases from J; bases unmatched to any gene: 5. The CDR3 DNA follows: TGTGCCAGCAGCCCTGACAGGGTCAGCACAGATACGCAGTATTTT. The encoded protein is CASSPDRVSTDTQYF.

This chain joins TRBV6-5 and TRBJ1-1; D ambiguous. V dropped 2 bases and J dropped 1 base, with 11 bases sitting between them. Germline CDR1 MNHEY, CDR2 SVGAGI. The CDR3 covers 15 residues. The CDR3 region has the DNA TGTGCCAGCAGTTACGAAGGAGGCGCGAACACTGAAGCTTTCTTT. Encoded protein: CASSYEGGANTEAFF.

V is TRBV27 and J is TRBJ2-7, with 9 nucleotides matching TRBD1. Germline V lookup: CDR1 MNHEY, CDR2 SMNVEV (reference sequence). This CDR3 is 19 amino acids long. The J segment lost 2 bases and the V segment lost 6 bases, leaving 20 bases of the junction unmatched. CDR3 in amino acids: CASRNTPRDRVGVPYEQYF. DNA of the CDR3: TGTGCCAGCAGAAACACCCCCCGGGACAGGGTGGGTGTACCCTACGAGCAGTACTTC.

The chain couples TRBV6-5 to TRBJ2-5; TRBD2 matches at 7 bases. This CDR3 is 14 amino acids long. Germline-derived CDR1 and CDR2 are MNHEY and SVGAGI. With 2 bases clipped from V and 4 bases from J, the junction kept 4 bases outside the gene matches. CDR3 in DNA: TGTGCCAGCAGTTACCAGAGGGAGGGAGAGACCCAGTACTTC. This sequence encodes CASSYQREGETQYF.

This sequence joins TRBV28 and TRBJ2-2, with D perhaps TRBD2 (5 bases). Germline CDR1 is MDHEN and CDR2 is SYDVKM. With 6 bases removed from V and 4 bases from J, the gap between germline ends came to 15 bases. The CDR3 totals 15 residues. The CDR3 loop is CASSRGLGTTGELFF. The CDR3 DNA reads TGTGCCAGCAGCCGAGGGCTAGGAACCACCGGGGAGCTGTTTTTT.

The V gene is TRBV30, the J gene TRBJ1-1; 7 nucleotides agree with TRBD1. CDR1 GTSNPN and CDR2 SVGIG come from the germline V gene (reference sequence). J lost 3 bases, V lost 5 bases, and 6 bases had no gene match. This CDR3 comprises 13 residues. CDR3 bases: TGTGCCTGGGAACAGGGGCTTTACACTGAAGCTTTCTTT. Its protein product is CAWEQGLYTEAFF.

V gene TRBV4-2 combines with J gene TRBJ1-1, with 9 bases lining up with TRBD1. V shed 1 base, J shed 7 bases, and the junction held 7 bases outside the gene matches. The CDR3 has 15 amino acids. From germline, CDR1 is LGHNA and CDR2 YNFKEQ. This CDR3 is CASSQGDREAGEAFF. The CDR3 region has the DNA TGTGCCAGCAGCCAAGGGGACAGGGAAGCCGGTGAAGCTTTCTTT.

The V call is TRBV7-9, the J call TRBJ1-1; D is possibly TRBD1 (6 bases). Trimming cost V 2 bases and J 7 bases, with 20 bases left between them. Germline V gives CDR1 SEHNR, CDR2 FQNEAQ (reference sequence). The CDR3 sequence is 16 residues long. The CDR3 here is CASSLPARRGLNEAFF. The CDR3 bases are TGTGCCAGCAGCTTACCGGCCCGGCGGGGGCTGAATGAAGCTTTCTTT.

This chain connects TRBV2 to TRBJ1-3, with TRBD1 matching over 7 bases. The CDR3 spans 16 residues. With V trimmed by 8 bases and J by 4 bases, 14 bases remained unmatched. The germline CDR1 and CDR2 sequences are SNHLY and FYNNEI. Here the CDR3 reads CASYGLKGAVGNTIYF. DNA for the CDR3: TGTGCCAGCTATGGCTTGAAGGGGGCCGTCGGAAACACCATATATTTT.

The V and J genes are TRBV7-2 and TRBJ2-1; perhaps TRBD2 as D (6 bases). The CDR3 is made up of 13 amino acids. Trimming pared 6 bases from V and 5 bases from J, leaving 11 bases between. Germline V lookup: CDR1 SGHTA, CDR2 FQGNSA. CDR3 in DNA: TGTGCCAGCAGGGAGCGGGCGGACAATGAGCAGTTCTTC. Its protein is CASRERADNEQFF.

V and J are TRBV5-1 and TRBJ1-2; tentative D call: TRBD1 (6 bases). CDR1 and CDR2 (germline): SGHRS, YFSETQ. CDR3 length: 12 residues. V was trimmed by 4 bases and J by 8 bases, leaving 12 bases between them. The CDR3 sequence: CASSLNRAGYTF. CDR3 nucleotide sequence: TGCGCCAGCAGCCTGAACAGGGCAGGCTACACCTTC. The full variable domain, with the rest looked up from reference TRBV5-1 and TRBJ1-2, is KAGVTQTPRYLIKTRGQQVTLSCSPISGHRSVSWYQQTPGQGLQFLFEYFSETQRNKGNFPGRFSGRQFSNSRSEMNVSTLELGDSALYLCASSLNRAGYTFGSGTRLTVV.

The V gene is TRBV4-2, the J gene TRBJ2-4, with a possible D match to TRBD2 (6 bases). CDR1 and CDR2 from the germline V gene are LGHNA and YNFKEQ. Trimming shortened V by 1 base and J by 8 bases, and 15 bases separated the two germline ends. This CDR3 is built from 15 residues. CDR3 amino acids: CASSQGVSGVYIQYF. The CDR3 nucleotides are TGTGCCAGCAGCCAAGGGGTTTCGGGGGTCTACATTCAGTACTTC.

This clone was observed a handful of times. In DNA form, the CDR3 reads TGTGCCAGCAGCTTCGGGTCGTTCTATGGCTACACCTTC. Translation gives CASSFGSFYGYTF. V and J are TRBV7-2 and TRBJ1-2; D unresolved. Per the germline V gene, CDR1 is SGHTA and CDR2 is FQGNSA. V lost 3 bases, J lost 4 bases, and 9 bases lay in between. The CDR3 loop spans 13 amino acids.

The count of this clone is one. Other DNA sequences of this sample code for an identical CDR3. The V and J genes are TRBV27 and TRBJ2-7; the D is unclear. Germline values: CDR1 MNHEY, CDR2 SMNVEV (reference sequence). This CDR3 region has 13 residues. V dropped 3 bases and J dropped 2 bases, with 8 bases sitting between them. The CDR3: CASSFRGPYEQYF. DNA of the CDR3: TGTGCCAGCAGTTTCCGCGGCCCCTACGAGCAGTACTTC.

The rearrangement uses TRBV27 and TRBJ1-1, with 9 bases aligning to TRBD1. V shed 5 bases and J 11 bases; nucleotides not matched to a gene: 9. This CDR3 comprises 13 residues. The germline V gene encodes CDR1 MNHEY and CDR2 SMNVEV (reference sequence). In DNA, the CDR3 is TGTGCCAGCAGTCCTACCGGGACAGGGATGGCTTTCTTT. It encodes CASSPTGTGMAFF.

The rearrangement joins TRBV5-1 to TRBJ2-1; 8 positions match TRBD2. This CDR3 spans 14 amino acids. Per the germline V gene, CDR1 is SGHRS and CDR2 is YFSETQ. J gave up 9 bases and V 2 bases, and 7 bases lay outside the gene matches. CDR3 DNA: TGCGCCAGCAGCTTCGCGGGACGGGAGGGTGAGCAGTTCTTC. Amino acid sequence: CASSFAGREGEQFF.